This TCR beta chain was recorded in a study of neoadjuvant anti-PD-1 for oral cavity cancer. Study context: Around day 43, patients without progression received a fourth nivolumab dose before surgery.

Cohort: HPV-negative, locally advanced oral cavity squamous cell carcinoma patients. Between the trimmed V and J ends, which lost 2 bases and 2 bases, there was a span of 10 bases. Germline V gene lookup returns CDR1 MNHEY and CDR2 SMNVEV (reference sequence). The CDR3 runs to 14 residues. Two replicates per tumor sample, mostly from 4.8 ug of genomic DNA. Profiled with immunoSEQ multiplex PCR; TCRdb holds only in-frame clones, not every one. The sample consists of approximately 7,000 clones, approximately 47% of them appearing once. Sequenced material: tumor tissue, taken before nivolumab (anti-PD-1) treatment. This sequence was found in a person between 40 and 79 years old with oral cavity squamous cell carcinoma. This chain links TRBV27 with TRBJ2-7; a possible D gene is TRBD2 (5 bases). CDR3 loop: CASSLKVRAYEQYF. The CDR3 DNA is TGTGCCAGCAGTTTAAAGGTGAGGGCCTACGAGCAGTACTTC.